This is a list of T cell receptor beta chains from one sample in a study of T cell repertoires in aging, cancer and after chemotherapy. TCRdb re-analysed the multiplex PCR reads in MiXCR, keeping a single row per CDR3 protein. Among around 9,000 distinct CDR3 sequences, about 41% were seen once, and the ten largest hold about 12%. The specimen sequenced was blood. These TCRs come from a human donor with a solid tumor. Both conserved end residues are part of each CDR3. A D gene is named only where the DNA matches it firmly. Clone size appears in some rows only: once, few, many, or a class for an expanded clone.

D gene	J gene	V gene	clone size	CDR3 DNA	CDR3 protein
-	TRBJ1-4	TRBV29-1	-	TGCAGCGTTGAGATCGGGGGGATAAAATCGATTTTT	CSVEIGGIKSIF
TRBD1	TRBJ2-1	TRBV12-3/TRBV12-4	medium-sized	TGTGCCAGCAGTTCGGGACAGGCATTCGATGAGCAGTTCTTC	CASSSGQAFDEQFF
-	TRBJ2-3	TRBV12-3/TRBV12-4	-	TGTGCCAGCAGTCCAGGGTTTACGGCCACAGATACGCAGTATTTT	CASSPGFTATDTQYF
-	TRBJ1-5	TRBV6-5	-	TGTGCCAGCAGCCCGGAGAATCAGCCCCAGCATTTT	CASSPENQPQHF
-	TRBJ1-2	TRBV10-3	-	TGTGCCATCGGGGCATCAAACTATGGCTACACCTTC	CAIGASNYGYTF
TRBD1	TRBJ2-5	TRBV6-5	medium-sized	TGTGCCAGCCAGCCTGTGGGACAGCGAAGACAAGAGACCCAGTACTTC	CASQPVGQRRQETQYF
TRBD2	TRBJ2-7	TRBV29-1	medium-sized	TGCAGCGTTGCCCATAGCGGGGGGGCCTCCTACGAGCAGTACTTC	CSVAHSGGASYEQYF
-	TRBJ2-3	TRBV5-1	-	TGCGCCAGCAGCTTGGGGCAGGGTAGAGATACGCAGTATTTT	CASSLGQGRDTQYF
-	TRBJ1-1	TRBV30	-	TGTGCCTGGAGTACGGTGAACACTGAAGCTTTCTTT	CAWSTVNTEAFF
TRBD2	TRBJ2-7	TRBV6-5	-	TGTGCCAGCAGTTACGGGGCGGGGGGGCCTCAGCAGTACTTC	CASSYGAGGPQQYF